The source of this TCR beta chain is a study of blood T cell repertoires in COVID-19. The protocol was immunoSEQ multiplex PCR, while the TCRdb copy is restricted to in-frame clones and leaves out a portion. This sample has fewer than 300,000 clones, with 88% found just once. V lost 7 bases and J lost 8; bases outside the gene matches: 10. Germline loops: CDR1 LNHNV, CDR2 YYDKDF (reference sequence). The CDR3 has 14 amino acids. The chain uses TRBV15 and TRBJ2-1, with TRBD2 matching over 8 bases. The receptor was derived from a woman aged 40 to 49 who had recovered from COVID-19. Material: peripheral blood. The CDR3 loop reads CATTGGREGDEQFF. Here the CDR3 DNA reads TGTGCCACCACTGGGGGCCGGGAGGGCGATGAGCAGTTCTTC. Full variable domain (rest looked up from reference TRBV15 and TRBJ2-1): DAMVIQNPRYQVTQFGKPVTLSCSQTLNHNVMYWYQQKSSQAPKLLFHYYDKDFNNEADTPDNFQSRRPNTSFCFLDIRSPGLGDTAMYLCATTGGREGDEQFFGPGTRLTVL.